Sequencing of this TCR beta chain was carried out in a study of OX40 agonist ivuxolimab in advanced cancers. The assay was immunoSEQ multiplex PCR, and TCRdb's table has in-frame clones only and misses some. The sample shows about 24,000 clones, roughly 84% of them seen only once. Samples of blood were obtained at baseline, on cycle 4 day 1, and on cycle 7 day 1. V gave up 6 bases and J gave up 8 bases, with 13 bases separating them. The CDR3 has 13 residues. CDR1 and CDR2 from the germline V gene are MNHNS and SASEGT. This receptor was taken from an adult with an advanced solid tumor such as melanoma, head and neck, liver or kidney cancer. Sequenced material: CD4+ or CD8+ T cells sorted from blood, taken in a trial of the OX40 agonist ivuxolimab. This sequence joins TRBV6-1 and TRBJ1-4; maybe TRBD1 (6 bases). CDR3 protein: CASRRDMGEKLFF. The DNA of the CDR3 is TGTGCCAGCAGAAGGGACATGGGGGAAAAACTGTTTTTT.